This T cell receptor beta chain came from a study of blood T cell repertoires in COVID-19. Germline values: CDR1 LGHDT, CDR2 YNNKEL (reference sequence). J was trimmed by 9 bases and V by 0 bases; bases with no gene match: 5. The CDR3 totals 14 residues. Authors' methods: Reference gene primer amplification gave estimated nucleated cell counts. This table comes from immunoSEQ multiplex PCR, and its TCRdb copy is limited to in-frame clones, with some not included. Clone size and the V and J calls come from that table; the DNA yielded D and trimming. This table has about 210,000 clones, 70% to 90% appearing once. Donors were grouped by their self-reported clinical history.

V is TRBV3-1 (or the pseudogene TRBV3-2) and J is TRBJ2-1; 7 bases map to TRBD2. This sequence was found in a man aged 35-49 years who had recovered from COVID-19. Sequences were obtained from PBMCs or T cells enriched from blood (not recorded which). The CDR3 DNA sequence: TGTGCCAGCAGCCAAGATCTTGGGAGGGTTGAGCAGTTCTTC. This translates into CASSQDLGRVEQFF.